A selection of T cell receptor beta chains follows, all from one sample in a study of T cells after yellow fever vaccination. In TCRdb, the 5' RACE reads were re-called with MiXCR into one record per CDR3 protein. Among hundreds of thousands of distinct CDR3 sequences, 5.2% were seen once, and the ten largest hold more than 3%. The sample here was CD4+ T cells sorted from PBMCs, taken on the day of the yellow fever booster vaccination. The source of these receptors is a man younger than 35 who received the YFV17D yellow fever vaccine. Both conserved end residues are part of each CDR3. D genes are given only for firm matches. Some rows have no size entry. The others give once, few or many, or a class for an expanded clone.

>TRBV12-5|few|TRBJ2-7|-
TGTGCTAGTGGTTTTTTTTCGTCGATCCAGGGTACATCCTACGAGCAGTACTTC
CASGFFSSIQGTSYEQYF
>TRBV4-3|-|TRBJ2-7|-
TGCGCCAGCAGCCAAGATGGCCGACCCCACTACGAGCAGTACTTC
CASSQDGRPHYEQYF
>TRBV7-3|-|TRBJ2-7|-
TGTGCCAGCAGCCCTGACAGGACCTCCTACGAGCAGTACTTC
CASSPDRTSYEQYF
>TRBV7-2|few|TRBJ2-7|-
TGTGCCAGCAGCTTAGTCCAGGGGGGCTACGAGCAGTACTTC
CASSLVQGGYEQYF
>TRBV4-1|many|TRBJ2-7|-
TGCGCCAGCAGCCCGGGGCCTTGGTCGGATAACGAGCAGTACTTC
CASSPGPWSDNEQYF
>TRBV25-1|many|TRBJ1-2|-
TGTGCCAGCAGGCCGGGGCAGAACTATGGCTACACCTTC
CASRPGQNYGYTF
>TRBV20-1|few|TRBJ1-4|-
TGCAGTGCCAGGGCCTTCGGGGGACTGTTTTTT
CSARAFGGLFF
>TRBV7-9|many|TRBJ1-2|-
TGTGCCAGCAGCCATTCCGCGGGGGCGACAGCTAACTATGGCTACACCTTC
CASSHSAGATANYGYTF
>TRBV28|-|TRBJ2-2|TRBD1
TGTGCCAGCGGACAGGGTGGGCGGACCGGGGAGCTGTTTTTT
CASGQGGRTGELFF
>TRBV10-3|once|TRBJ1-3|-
TGTGCCATCATGGGAGGGCGCTCTGGAAACACCATATATTTT
CAIMGGRSGNTIYF
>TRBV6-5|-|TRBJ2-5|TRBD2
TGTGCCAGCAAAGTTGGTGGGTCGGCGGGGGGCCCGGGGGAGACCCAGTACTTC
CASKVGGSAGGPGETQYF
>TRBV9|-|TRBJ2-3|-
TGTGCCAGCAGCGTAGGTAACGGGGTGGGAGATACGCAGTATTTT
CASSVGNGVGDTQYF
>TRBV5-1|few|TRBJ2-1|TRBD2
TGCGCCAGCAGCTCCCTCGGGGGGAACAATGAGCAGTTCTTC
CASSSLGGNNEQFF
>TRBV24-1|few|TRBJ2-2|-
TGTGCCACCAGGGGGAGGTCCGGGGAGCTGTTTTTT
CATRGRSGELFF
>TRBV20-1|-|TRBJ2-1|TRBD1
TGCAGTGCTGCCGGGACAGGGGGTTACAATGAGCAGTTCTTC
CSAAGTGGYNEQFF
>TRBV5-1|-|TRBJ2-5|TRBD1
TGCGCCAGCAGCGGGACAGGGGGATTAGGGCAAGAGACCCAGTACTTC
CASSGTGGLGQETQYF
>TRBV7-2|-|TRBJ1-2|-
TGTGCCAGCAGCTTAGTGGAATCTAACTATGGCTACACCTTC
CASSLVESNYGYTF
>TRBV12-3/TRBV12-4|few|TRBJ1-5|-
TGTGCCAGCAGTTTTTATGGCAGGTCTAATCAGCCCCAGCATTTT
CASSFYGRSNQPQHF
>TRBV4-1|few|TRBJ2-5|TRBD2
TGCGCCAGCAGCCAACGGGGGGTTGGGGAGACCCAGTACTTC
CASSQRGVGETQYF
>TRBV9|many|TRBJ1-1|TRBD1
TGTGCCAGCAGCGCGCGAGGGGGCTTGAACACTGAAGCTTTCTTT
CASSARGGLNTEAFF
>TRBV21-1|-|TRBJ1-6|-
TGTGCCAGCAGCAAAGACAGGGGAGGATCTTCTTCACCCCTCCACTTT
CASSKDRGGSSSPLHF
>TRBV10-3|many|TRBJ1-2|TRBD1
TGTGCCATCAGTGTCGGACAGGACTATGGCTACACCTTC
CAISVGQDYGYTF
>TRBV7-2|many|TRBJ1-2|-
TGTGCCAGCAGCAAACAGGGTGCGGACTATGGCTACACCTTC
CASSKQGADYGYTF
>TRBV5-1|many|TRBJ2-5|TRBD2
TGCGCCAGCAGCAGCGTGGGGACTAGCGAGGAGACCCAGTACTTC
CASSSVGTSEETQYF
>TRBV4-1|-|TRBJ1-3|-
TGCGCCAGCAGCCAAGGTACACCCAGCTCTGGAAACACCATATATTTT
CASSQGTPSSGNTIYF
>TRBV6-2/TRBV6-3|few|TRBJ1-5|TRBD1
TGTGCCAGCAGACAGGGACAGTCGCCTCAGCCCCAGCATTTT
CASRQGQSPQPQHF
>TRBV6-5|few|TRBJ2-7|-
TGTGCCAGCAGCAAGGACGGATACTACGAGCAGTACTTC
CASSKDGYYEQYF
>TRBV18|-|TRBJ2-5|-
TGTGCCAGCTCACCACCGATGGTCCAAGAGACCCAGTACTTC
CASSPPMVQETQYF
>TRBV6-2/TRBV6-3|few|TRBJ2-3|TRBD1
TGTGCCAGCAGTACCCTTCCGGGACAGGGGACCCTGCAGTATTTT
CASSTLPGQGTLQYF
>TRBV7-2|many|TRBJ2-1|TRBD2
TGTGCCAGCACCCAACTAGCGGGGGGGCCGTCCTACAATGAGCAGTTCTTC
CASTQLAGGPSYNEQFF
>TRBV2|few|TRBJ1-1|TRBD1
TGTGCCAGCAGTGCCGACAGGGGTGTAATGGCTTTCTTT
CASSADRGVMAFF
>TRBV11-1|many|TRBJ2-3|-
TGTGCCAGCAGGGGGTTCACAGATACGCAGTATTTT
CASRGFTDTQYF
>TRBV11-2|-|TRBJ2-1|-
TGTGCCAGCAGCTTAGACGGGATTCGGAATGAGCAGTTCTTC
CASSLDGIRNEQFF
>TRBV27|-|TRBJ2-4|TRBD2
TGTGCCAGCAGTAAGCGGGACGGACTAGCCAAAAACATTCAGTACTTC
CASSKRDGLAKNIQYF
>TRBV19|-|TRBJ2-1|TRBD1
TGTGCCAGTAGTCTCCGACAGGGACACAATGAGCAGTTCTTC
CASSLRQGHNEQFF
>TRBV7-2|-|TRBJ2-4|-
TGTGCCAGCAGCTTAGAAATGGGCTCCGCCAAAAACATTCAGTACTTC
CASSLEMGSAKNIQYF
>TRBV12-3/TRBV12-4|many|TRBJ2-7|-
TGTGCCAGCAGCTTAGGAGAATACTACGAGCAGTACTTC
CASSLGEYYEQYF
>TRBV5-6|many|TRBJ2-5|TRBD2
TGTGCCAGCAGCTTGGTAGCGGGGGGGTCGGAGACCCAGTACTTC
CASSLVAGGSETQYF
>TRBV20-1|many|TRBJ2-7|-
TGCAGTGTCTACAGGCCCCTAGGCTCCTACGAGCAGTACTTC
CSVYRPLGSYEQYF
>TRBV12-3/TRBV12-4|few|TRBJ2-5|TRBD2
TGTGCCAGCAGCGGGGCGGGGGGCCCCCGACAAGAGACCCAGTACTTC
CASSGAGGPRQETQYF
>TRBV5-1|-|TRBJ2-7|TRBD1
TGCGCCAGCAGCTTGGGTGCGACAGGGAATACCTACGAGCAGTACTTC
CASSLGATGNTYEQYF
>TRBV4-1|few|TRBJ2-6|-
TGCGCCAGCAGCCAAGGACGTCACTCTGGGGCCAACGTCCTGACTTTC
CASSQGRHSGANVLTF